The next 29 T cell receptor beta chains were all read from a single sample in a study of graft-versus-host responses after intestinal transplantation. For these receptors, no antigen is known. The protocol was immunoSEQ multiplex PCR, while the TCRdb copy is restricted to in-frame clones and leaves out a portion. Of around 90,000 clones listed, roughly 92% were seen once; the top ten hold about 0.07%. The material was unstimulated CD8+ T cells sorted from spleen or lymph node cells, obtained before transplant. Receptor source: a human donor who was the organ donor for an intestinal transplant.

This chain joins TRBV19 and TRBJ2-7; a possible D gene is TRBD2 (5 bases). The V gene's germline CDR1 is LNHDA and CDR2 SQIVND (reference sequence). The CDR3 length is 15 residues. V gave up 3 bases and J gave up 5 bases, with 17 bases separating them. The CDR3 nucleotides read TGTGCCAGTAGTATCTGGCGGGCCGGTTGGGACGAGCAGTACTTC. Translated, it gives CASSIWRAGWDEQYF.

The rearrangement links TRBV19 to TRBJ1-1; a possible D gene is TRBD1 (5 bases). V shed 6 bases and J shed 7 bases, with 24 bases lying between them. The CDR3 is 16 residues long. From germline, CDR1 is LNHDA and CDR2 SQIVND (reference sequence). The CDR3 spells CASSPPWRQHWVEAFF. In DNA, the CDR3 is TGTGCCAGTAGCCCACCGTGGCGACAGCATTGGGTTGAAGCTTTCTTT.

The rearrangement links TRBV9 to TRBJ2-7; 7 bases match TRBD2. V lost 2 bases, J lost 0 bases, and 14 bases stayed unmatched. CDR1 SGDLS and CDR2 YYNGEE come from the germline V gene. The CDR3 is made up of 18 amino acids. For the CDR3, the DNA is TGTGCCAGCAGCGTCACGGGCAGCCTAGCGGAGAACTCCTACGAGCAGTACTTC. It translates to CASSVTGSLAENSYEQYF.

The chain uses TRBV6-5 and TRBJ2-7; 13 positions match TRBD2. The length of the CDR3 is 14 residues. V lost 2 bases, J lost 5 bases, and 0 bases stayed unmatched. CDR1 is MNHEY and CDR2 is SVGAGI in the germline V gene. The CDR3 reads CASSYGTSGNEQYF. DNA for the CDR3: TGTGCCAGCAGTTACGGGACTAGCGGGAACGAGCAGTACTTC.

V and J are TRBV5-4 and TRBJ2-7; TRBD1 aligns across 11 bases. In germline, CDR1 is SGHNT, CDR2 YYREEE (reference sequence). This CDR3 spans 14 amino acids. The ends lost 6 bases at V and 2 bases at J; junction bases unmatched: 4. CDR3 DNA sequence: TGTGCCAGCACCCCGGGACAGGGGGCCTACGAGCAGTACTTC. It codes for CASTPGQGAYEQYF.

This chain uses TRBV11-2 with TRBJ2-5, with 8 bases identical to TRBD1. Trimming took 4 bases from V and 4 from J; bases not matched to a gene: 8. Germline values: CDR1 SGHAT, CDR2 FQNNGV. CDR3 size: 15 residues. The CDR3 sequence is CASSSWTGSLETQYF. The CDR3 DNA sequence: TGTGCCAGCAGCTCTTGGACAGGGTCCTTAGAGACCCAGTACTTC. Drawing the rest from reference TRBV11-2 and TRBJ2-5, the complete variable domain is EAGVAQSPRYKIIEKRQSVAFWCNPISGHATLYWYQQILGQGPKLLIQFQNNGVVDDSQLPKDRFSAERLKGVDSTLKIQPAKLEDSAVYLCASSSWTGSLETQYFGPGTRLLVL.

The CDR3 protein is CSASQETQYF. CDR3 bases: TGCAGTGCTTCGCAGGAGACCCAGTACTTC. This sequence joins TRBV20-1 and TRBJ2-5; D is uncertain. Germline V gives CDR1 DFQATT, CDR2 SNEGSKA (reference sequence). CDR3 length equals 10 residues. With 5 bases removed from V and 5 bases from J, the gap between germline ends came to 6 bases.

The V call is TRBV5-5, the J call TRBJ1-6; no firm D call. CDR1 and CDR2 from the germline V gene are SGHKS and YYEKEE (reference sequence). The V end was cut by 5 bases, the J end by 0 bases, with 6 bases between. The CDR3 consists of 14 residues. CDR3 residues: CASRYSSYNSPLHF. In DNA, the CDR3 is TGTGCCAGCAGGTACAGCTCCTATAATTCACCCCTCCACTTT.

This chain joins TRBV6-1 and TRBJ2-2, with TRBD1 matching over 8 bases. The CDR3 is 15 residues long. V shed 5 bases and J 5 bases; nucleotides not matched to a gene: 7. The germline V gene has CDR1 MNHNS and CDR2 SASEGT. For the CDR3, the DNA is TGTGCCAGCAGTCTCCGGGACAGGAGGACCGGGGAGCTGTTTTTT. It translates to CASSLRDRRTGELFF.

The chain uses TRBV4-1 and TRBJ2-1, with 9 bases identical to TRBD2. Germline V gene data show CDR1 as MGHRA and CDR2 as YSYEKL. This CDR3 has 17 amino acids. The V gene end was trimmed by 2 bases and the J gene end by 2 bases; junction bases not matched to a gene: 7. The CDR3 is CASSQNILAGTYNEQFF. Here the CDR3 DNA reads TGCGCCAGCAGCCAAAATATCCTAGCGGGGACCTACAATGAGCAGTTCTTC.

The rearrangement uses TRBV11-3 and TRBJ2-7, with D unclear. Germline CDR1 SGHNT, CDR2 YENEEA. The V end lost 3 bases, the J end lost 0 bases, and 3 bases lay between the germline ends. The CDR3 sequence is 12 residues long. The CDR3 DNA sequence: TGTGCCAGCAGCTTGAGCTCCTACGAGCAGTACTTC. Translation: CASSLSSYEQYF.

The gene calls are TRBV10-1 and TRBJ1-1; no firm D call. CDR1 is WNHNN and CDR2 is SYGVQD in the germline V gene (reference sequence). This CDR3 has 13 residues. The V and J ends lost 6 bases and 11 bases respectively, with 19 bases between them. CDR3 nucleotide sequence: TGCGCCAGCAGCGACTACGGGCCCCAGAGGGCTTTCTTT. Its protein is CASSDYGPQRAFF.

The chain couples TRBV13 to TRBJ2-3; TRBD2 matches at 7 bases. The germline V gene encodes CDR1 PRHDT and CDR2 FYEKMQ (reference sequence). V trimming: 0 bases; J trimming: 5 bases; junction bases outside the gene matches: 11. The CDR3 is 17 amino acids. This CDR3 reads CASSLGPREVNRDTQYF. DNA for the CDR3: TGTGCCAGCAGCTTAGGGCCCCGGGAGGTAAATCGAGATACGCAGTATTTT.

This chain joins TRBV28 and TRBJ2-1; 11 bases map to TRBD2. J was trimmed by 7 bases and V by 5 bases; bases with no gene match: 4. The CDR3 is 14 amino acids. From germline, CDR1 is MDHEN and CDR2 SYDVKM. The CDR3 DNA follows: TGTGCCAGCAGTGGGCTAGCGGGAGGAAATGAGCAGTTCTTC. It specifies CASSGLAGGNEQFF.

V usage is TRBV27 and J usage is TRBJ1-2; unclear D gene. The germline CDR1 and CDR2 sequences are MNHEY and SMNVEV (reference sequence). The CDR3 is 13 residues long. V was cut by 5 bases and J by 7 bases, with 14 bases left in between. DNA of the CDR3: TGTGCCAGCAGTAATACACGGCCGGGTGGCTACACCTTC. The encoded protein is CASSNTRPGGYTF.

In DNA form, the CDR3 reads TGTGCCAGCAGCGGGACGGGACTAGCGGGAGGGAGGGGCTCCTACGAGCAGTACTTC. Translation: CASSGTGLAGGRGSYEQYF. This chain joins TRBV6-4 and TRBJ2-7, with 16 bases lining up with TRBD2. The germline V gene encodes CDR1 MRHNA and CDR2 SNTAGT. Trimming cost V 6 bases and J 0 bases; bases outside gene matches: 11. CDR3 length: 19 residues.

This chain connects TRBV5-6 to TRBJ2-1; D unresolved. This CDR3 has 16 amino acids. The V end lost 0 bases, the J end lost 5 bases, and 15 bases lay between the germline ends. Germline V gene lookup returns CDR1 SGHDT and CDR2 YYEEEE. The CDR3 here is CASSLDRYSLNNEQFF. CDR3 sequence (DNA): TGTGCCAGCAGCTTGGACAGATACAGCTTAAACAATGAGCAGTTCTTC.

The gene calls are TRBV11-3 and TRBJ1-1; D is possibly TRBD1 (5 bases). V was pared by 1 base and J by 4 bases, with 13 bases between. Germline loops: CDR1 SGHNT, CDR2 YENEEA. The CDR3 runs to 15 residues. The CDR3 sequence: CASSLGRGSSTEAFF. CDR3 nucleotides: TGTGCCAGCAGCTTAGGAAGGGGCAGTAGCACTGAAGCTTTCTTT.

V usage is TRBV27 and J usage is TRBJ2-5, with a possible D match to TRBD2 (6 bases). With 5 bases removed from V and 1 base from J, the gap between germline ends came to 17 bases. Germline assignment: CDR1 MNHEY and CDR2 SMNVEV (reference sequence). The CDR3 totals 16 residues. The CDR3 nucleotides are TGTGCCAGCAGTCCGGGGGTAGTTACAGGCCAAGAGACCCAGTACTTC. Amino acid sequence: CASSPGVVTGQETQYF.

This clone was observed once. This chain uses TRBV7-8 with TRBJ1-3; 9 nucleotides align to TRBD1. V lost 3 bases, J lost 5 bases, and 5 bases stayed unmatched. This CDR3 contains 15 residues. Germline CDR1 SGHVS, CDR2 FQNEAQ. DNA for the CDR3: TGTGCCAGCAGCTTGGTCGGGACAGGGAGAAACACCATATATTTT. This gives the protein CASSLVGTGRNTIYF.

V is TRBV2 and J is TRBJ2-3, with TRBD2 matching 11 bases. CDR3 length equals 20 residues. Trimming took 6 bases from V and 2 from J; bases not matched to a gene: 19. Germline V gene lookup returns CDR1 SNHLY and CDR2 FYNNEI. In DNA form, the CDR3 reads TGTGCCAGCAGCGGAGTCCCTAGCGGGGGGCCCCTTACCTACACAGATACGCAGTATTTT. This gives the protein CASSGVPSGGPLTYTDTQYF.

The chain is built from TRBV4-2 and TRBJ2-2; 7 bases are a match to TRBD1. The CDR3 covers 16 residues. Germline V lookup: CDR1 LGHNA, CDR2 YNFKEQ. With 0 bases clipped from V and 4 bases from J, the junction kept 5 bases outside the gene matches. In nucleotides, the CDR3 is TGTGCCAGCAGCCAAGAGGGGGCAGGGGGCACCGGGGAGCTGTTTTTT. Translated, it gives CASSQEGAGGTGELFF.

This sequence joins TRBV18 and TRBJ2-7, with 8 bases identical to TRBD1. Germline V lookup: CDR1 KGHSH, CDR2 LQKENI. V gave up 3 bases and J gave up 2 bases; unmatched junction bases: 3. The CDR3 is 14 amino acids. This CDR3 is CASSPDRETYEQYF. The CDR3 DNA sequence: TGTGCCAGCTCACCGGACAGGGAAACCTACGAGCAGTACTTC.

The chain has TRBV11-2 and TRBJ2-7; TRBD1 is a possible D gene (6 bases). Trimming removed 3 bases at V and 4 bases at J, with 16 bases between. Looked up from germline, CDR1 is SGHAT and CDR2 is FQNNGV. The CDR3 covers 15 residues. CDR3 coding DNA: TGTGCCAGCAGCTTGGTTCGACAGGAGACATACGAGCAGTACTTC. It translates to CASSLVRQETYEQYF.

The CDR3 nucleotides read TGTGCCAGCAGATCGGGACTCTTCTATAATTCACCCCTCCACTTT. Translation gives CASRSGLFYNSPLHF. The chain joins TRBV27 to TRBJ1-6, with D possibly matching TRBD1 (5 bases). CDR1 is MNHEY, CDR2 SMNVEV, per germline (reference sequence). The CDR3 extends over 15 amino acids. V was pared by 6 bases and J by 3 bases, with 12 bases between.

The chain uses TRBV6-6 and TRBJ1-2, with TRBD1 as a possible D gene (6 bases). The CDR3 loop spans 16 amino acids. The V end was cut by 8 bases, the J end by 2 bases, with 21 bases between. From germline, CDR1 is MNHNY and CDR2 SVGAGI (reference sequence). The CDR3 protein is CASGPGADRGNYGYTF. In DNA, the CDR3 is TGTGCCAGCGGTCCTGGGGCGGACAGAGGCAACTATGGCTACACCTTC.

The chain has TRBV13 and TRBJ2-1; 7 bases align to TRBD1. This CDR3 comprises 17 residues. Germline V gene sequence: CDR1 PRHDT, CDR2 FYEKMQ (reference sequence). The ends lost 4 bases at V and 0 bases at J; junction bases unmatched: 9. DNA for the CDR3: TGTGCCAGCAGCTCCCGGACAGGACGGTACTCCTACAATGAGCAGTTCTTC. It specifies CASSSRTGRYSYNEQFF.

This sequence joins TRBV5-1 and TRBJ2-3, with a possible D match to TRBD2 (5 bases). The CDR3 has 13 residues. V gave up 5 bases and J gave up 4 bases, with 11 bases separating them. Germline V lookup: CDR1 SGHRS, CDR2 YFSETQ. CDR3 sequence (DNA): TGCGCCAGCAGAGCTAGCAGCGCAGATACGCAGTATTTT. Its protein is CASRASSADTQYF.

This clone was recorded once. The V call is TRBV4-2, the J call TRBJ2-1; 7 nucleotides align to TRBD2. This CDR3 is 18 amino acids long. Germline CDR1 reads LGHNA; CDR2 reads YNFKEQ. Trimming took 0 bases from V and 5 from J; bases not matched to a gene: 13. The CDR3: CASSQDFVSGIGNNEQFF. The DNA for the CDR3 is TGTGCCAGCAGCCAAGATTTTGTAAGCGGGATTGGGAACAATGAGCAGTTCTTC.